The TCR beta chain described here comes from a study of blood T cell repertoires in COVID-19. Background on the study: Both acute and convalescent COVID-19 samples were obtained from the United States, Italy and Spain. PBMCs, B-cell-depleted T cells, or T cells provided the cDNA or gDNA that made up the material.

As handled by the study authors: The authors estimated nucleated cell counts from reference gene primer amplification. Assay: immunoSEQ multiplex PCR; the TCRdb copy retains only in-frame clones and omits some. The V and J calls and clone size are taken from that table; D and trimming were inferred from the DNA. Among about 290,000 clones listed, roughly nine tenths were seen once. This clone was recorded once. The CDR3 totals 13 residues. CDR1 MNHEY and CDR2 SVGEGT come from the germline V gene. V was shortened by 5 bases and J by 6 bases, with 11 bases between the two germline ends. The chain has TRBV6-2 or TRBV6-3 and TRBJ2-1; weak D call: TRBD1 (6 bases). This receptor was taken from a woman aged 40 to 55 who had recovered from COVID-19. The sample comprised peripheral blood. CDR3 DNA: TGTGCCAGCAGTAGGGGACACCCCAATGAGCAGTTCTTC. The encoded protein is CASSRGHPNEQFF.